Presented here are 5 T cell receptor beta chains from one specimen sequenced in a study of shared clonotypes between healthy human individuals. Sequencing used immunoSEQ multiplex PCR; TCRdb keeps in-frame clones, though not all of them. The data contain 650,000 to 800,000 clones, roughly 94% of them singletons. Positive CCR7 selection of CD45RO-negative cells yielded the naive CD8 cells, and terminally differentiated effector memory CD45RA+ cells were excluded. Material: naive CD8+ T cells sorted from blood. These receptors all come from a man in his thirties or forties in good health.

The chain employs TRBV10-3 and TRBJ2-2; tentatively, D is TRBD1 (5 bases). The CDR3 has 17 amino acids. Germline V gene sequence: CDR1 ENHRY, CDR2 SYGVKD. The V and J ends lost 0 bases and 5 bases respectively, with 16 bases between them. The CDR3 region has the DNA TGTGCCATCAGTGAGTCCCTGCTGAGCAGGGTTACCGGGGAGCTGTTTTTT. Its protein product is CAISESLLSRVTGELFF.

This clone was picked up one time. The chain employs TRBV28 and TRBJ1-4; 8 bases map to TRBD1. The ends lost 6 bases at V and 7 bases at J; junction bases unmatched: 16. Germline V lookup: CDR1 MDHEN, CDR2 SYDVKM. CDR3 size: 17 residues. The CDR3 sequence: CASRGLGAGTGGEKLFF. The CDR3 region has the DNA TGTGCCAGCAGGGGATTAGGGGCCGGGACAGGCGGTGAAAAACTGTTTTTT.

The chain combines TRBV27 with TRBJ1-5, with 8 bases fitting TRBD1. The CDR3 has 13 residues. V lost 7 bases and J lost 6; bases outside the gene matches: 5. Germline assignment: CDR1 MNHEY and CDR2 SMNVEV (reference sequence). The CDR3 loop is CASTSGGGQPQHF. CDR3 DNA sequence: TGTGCCAGCACTTCAGGGGGCGGTCAGCCCCAGCATTTT.

This rearrangement joins TRBV7-9 to TRBJ1-5, with TRBD1 matching 7 bases. The germline V gene encodes CDR1 SEHNR and CDR2 FQNEAQ (reference sequence). The junction had 10 bases not matched to a gene; V was cut back by 5 bases and J by 3 bases. The CDR3 is 16 residues long. CDR3 amino acids: CASSAFEEGANQPQHF. DNA of the CDR3: TGTGCCAGCAGCGCCTTCGAGGAGGGGGCCAATCAGCCCCAGCATTTT.

Remarks on this clone: The sample contains more than one DNA sequence encoding this CDR3. This chain joins TRBV19 and TRBJ2-7; 8 bases align to TRBD1. The CDR3 contains 14 residues. From germline, CDR1 is LNHDA and CDR2 SQIVND (reference sequence). J lost 1 base, V lost 7 bases, and 6 bases had no gene match. Here the CDR3 DNA reads TGTGCCAGTACTCCTGGGACAGGTTCCTACGAGCAGTACTTC. Its protein is CASTPGTGSYEQYF.